A selection of T cell receptor beta chains follows, all from one sample in a study of T cells in Graves' hyperthyroidism and ophthalmopathy. TCRdb called the multiplex PCR reads again in MiXCR, with one record for every CDR3 protein. The sample has nearly 250,000 distinct CDR3 sequences; roughly a quarter are singletons. What was sequenced was blood. These receptors all come from a woman aged 40 to 49 with Graves' ophthalmopathy. CDR3s include the opening cysteine and the closing phenylalanine or tryptophan. Each record gives: D gene, V gene, CDR3 protein. The D gene is left open where the match is weak.

NA,TRBV5-1,CASSFTGSRDTEAFF
TRBD1,TRBV5-1,CASSGENRQGGYTF
TRBD1,TRBV7-9,CASSLLPGQGAKNIQYF
NA,TRBV19,CASSAPGLEGNYGYTF
NA,TRBV11-1,CASLTVATGNTEAFF
NA,TRBV28,CASSWGTNEAFF
NA,TRBV28,CASSPGERTANTGELFF
NA,TRBV12-3/TRBV12-4,CASSLFLNTEAFF
NA,TRBV7-2,CASSSQRLSGNTIYF
NA,TRBV7-3,CASSLRDGNNSPLHF
TRBD2,TRBV11-2,CASSFSTSVGTQYF
NA,TRBV7-2,CASSFRVSYEQYF
TRBD1,TRBV15,CATASTGRETQYF
NA,TRBV11-2,CASSVGTSYEQYF
NA,TRBV5-1,CASRMGQNTGELFF
NA,TRBV4-1,CASSQDPPVSFQGGSSPLHF
NA,TRBV28,CASMGGDSYEQYF
TRBD1,TRBV12-3/TRBV12-4,CASSQDRGSWETQYF